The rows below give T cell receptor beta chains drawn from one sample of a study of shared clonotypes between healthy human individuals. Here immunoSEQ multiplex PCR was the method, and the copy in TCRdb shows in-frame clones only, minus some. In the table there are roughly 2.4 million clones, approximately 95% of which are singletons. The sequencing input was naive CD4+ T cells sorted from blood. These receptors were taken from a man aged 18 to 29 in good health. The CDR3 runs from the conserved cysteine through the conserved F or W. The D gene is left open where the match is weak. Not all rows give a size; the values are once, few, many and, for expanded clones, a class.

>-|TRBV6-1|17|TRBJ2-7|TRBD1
CASSAFPGTGNSYEQYF
TGTGCCAGCAGTGCCTTCCCCGGGACAGGAAACTCCTACGAGCAGTACTTC
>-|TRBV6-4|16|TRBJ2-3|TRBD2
CASSVTSGAAGDTQYF
TGTGCCAGCAGTGTTACTAGCGGGGCGGCGGGGGATACGCAGTATTTT
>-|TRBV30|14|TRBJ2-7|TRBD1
CAWRRTGLSYEQYF
TGTGCCTGGAGGCGGACAGGACTGTCCTACGAGCAGTACTTC
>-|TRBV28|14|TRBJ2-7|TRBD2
CASSSGGSSYEQYF
TGTGCCAGCAGTAGCGGGGGTAGCTCCTACGAGCAGTACTTC
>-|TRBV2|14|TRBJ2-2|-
CASSDRLGSGELFF
TGTGCCAGCAGTGACCGACTAGGTTCCGGGGAGCTGTTTTTT
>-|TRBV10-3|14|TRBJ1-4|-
CAISSGATNEKLFF
TGTGCCATCAGTTCGGGAGCAACTAATGAAAAACTGTTTTTT
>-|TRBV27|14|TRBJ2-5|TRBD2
CASSLRRGAETQYF
TGTGCCAGCAGTTTACGGCGGGGGGCAGAGACCCAGTACTTC
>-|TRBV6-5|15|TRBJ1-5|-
CASRMFAGYAQPQHF
TGTGCCAGCAGGATGTTCGCAGGGTACGCTCAGCCCCAGCATTTT
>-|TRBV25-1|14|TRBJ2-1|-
CASIPGDWANEQFF
TGTGCCAGCATCCCAGGGGACTGGGCCAATGAGCAGTTCTTC
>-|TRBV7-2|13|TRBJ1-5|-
CASSLGRVQPQHF
TGTGCCAGCAGCTTAGGAAGAGTTCAGCCCCAGCATTTT
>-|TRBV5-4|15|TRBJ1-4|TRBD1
CASTIGGTGPEKLFF
TGTGCCAGCACAATAGGTGGGACAGGGCCCGAAAAACTGTTTTTT
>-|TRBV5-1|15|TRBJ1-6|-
CASSLGATNNSPLHF
TGCGCCAGCAGCTTGGGTGCGACTAATAATTCACCCCTCCACTTT
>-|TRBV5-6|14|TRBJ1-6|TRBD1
CASSLTGTGFPLHF
TGTGCCAGCAGCTTAACCGGGACAGGGTTCCCCCTCCACTTT
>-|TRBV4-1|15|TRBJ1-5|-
CASSQGNSPNQPQHF
TGCGCCAGCAGCCAAGGAAACAGCCCGAATCAGCCCCAGCATTTT
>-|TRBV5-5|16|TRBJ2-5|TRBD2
CASSLGLAGGQETQYF
TGTGCCAGCAGCTTGGGGCTAGCGGGGGGCCAAGAGACCCAGTACTTC
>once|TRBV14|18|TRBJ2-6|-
CASSHHLGGGTGANVLTF
TGTGCCAGCAGCCACCACCTAGGGGGAGGGACTGGGGCCAACGTCCTGACTTTC
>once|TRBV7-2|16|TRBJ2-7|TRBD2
CASSSGTSGRTYEQYF
TGTGCCAGCAGCTCCGGGACTAGCGGGAGGACCTACGAGCAGTACTTC
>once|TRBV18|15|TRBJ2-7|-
CASSPHTDGSYEQYF
TGTGCCAGCTCACCACATACGGACGGTTCCTACGAGCAGTACTTC
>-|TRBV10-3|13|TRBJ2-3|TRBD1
CASLTGSTDTQYF
TGTGCCAGCCTGACAGGGAGCACAGATACGCAGTATTTT
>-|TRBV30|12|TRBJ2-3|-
CACRQWQDTQYF
TGTGCCTGCCGGCAGTGGCAAGATACGCAGTATTTT
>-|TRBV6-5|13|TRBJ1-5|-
CASRGQDNQPQHF
TGTGCCAGCAGGGGACAAGACAATCAGCCCCAGCATTTT
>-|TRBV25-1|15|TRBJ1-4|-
CASSESGATNEKLFF
TGTGCCAGCAGTGAATCGGGGGCGACTAATGAAAAACTGTTTTTT
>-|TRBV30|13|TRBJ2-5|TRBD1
CAWMGQGGETQYF
TGTGCCTGGATGGGACAGGGGGGAGAGACCCAGTACTTC
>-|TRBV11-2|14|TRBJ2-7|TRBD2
CASSLAGTNYEQYF
TGTGCCAGCAGCTTAGCCGGGACTAACTACGAGCAGTACTTC